This T cell receptor beta chain comes out of a study of T cell repertoires in cytomegalovirus infection. As for the study in general: Public TCR beta signatures were indicative of both CMV infection and a matching HLA type.

The CDR3 spans 14 residues. Germline CDR1 reads SGHTA; CDR2 reads FQGNSA. Trimming took 3 bases from V and 8 from J, leaving 16 bases between them. Study results and caveats: Adding up the frequency of public TCR beta families identified people who carried CMV plus the relevant HLA.

MiXCR was run by TCRdb on the reads, yielding one entry per CDR3 protein. Of fewer than 300,000 distinct CDR3 sequences listed, roughly 23% are singletons. Points on this clonotype: Its antigen is as yet unknown.

Sequenced material: PBMCs. This sequence originates from a human donor in good health (CMV status not recorded). Some clones in this sample may be carry-over from other donors' samples. The rearrangement links TRBV7-2 to TRBJ1-2, with a possible D match to TRBD1 (5 bases). The CDR3 here is CASSFVGVPKGYTF. The CDR3 bases are TGTGCCAGCAGCTTTGTGGGGGTCCCTAAGGGCTACACCTTC.